The 4 T cell receptor beta chains below were found in one sample sequenced in a study of a mutant IDH1 vaccine in newly diagnosed glioma. Measured with immunoSEQ multiplex PCR; TCRdb has only the in-frame clones, and not every one. Altogether about 92,000 clones are present, about 82% being singletons, with the ten largest covering 7% to 9%. Time point here: baseline, week 1 (first vaccination visit). Treatment of the sample: pre-vaccination baseline after standard-of-care therapy. This material consisted of PBMCs, taken from a glioma patient treated with radiotherapy, temozolomide or both. The receptors originated from a man aged 40-50 years with glioma.

V and J are TRBV13 and TRBJ2-6; 9 positions match TRBD2. The CDR3 contains 16 residues. CDR1 and CDR2 (germline): PRHDT, FYEKMQ (reference sequence). Losses at the gene ends were 4 bases for V and 2 bases for J; bases not matched to a gene: 3. The CDR3 sequence is CASSWGLAAGANVLTF. Here the CDR3 DNA reads TGTGCCAGCAGCTGGGGACTAGCAGCTGGGGCCAACGTCCTGACTTTC.

The sample holds one count of this clone. The chain uses TRBV4-3 and TRBJ2-7; 8 bases are shared with TRBD2. The CDR3 extends over 14 amino acids. Germline V gene lookup returns CDR1 LGHNA and CDR2 YSLEER. Losses at the gene ends were 0 bases for V and 3 bases for J; bases not matched to a gene: 1. CDR3 nucleotides: TGCGCCAGCAGCCAAGACGGGGGGGGCTACGAGCAGTACTTC. It is translated as CASSQDGGGYEQYF.

This clone showed up just a few times. The chain uses TRBV5-4 and TRBJ2-7; D call uncertain. V was cut by 0 bases and J by 3 bases, with 7 bases left in between. In germline, CDR1 is SGHNT, CDR2 YYREEE (reference sequence). CDR3 length equals 13 residues. CDR3 sequence: CASSLVSSYEQYF. The CDR3, as DNA: TGTGCCAGCAGCTTGGTCTCCAGCTACGAGCAGTACTTC.

The chain employs TRBV5-1 and TRBJ2-2; 8 bases are shared with TRBD1. Germline CDR1 SGHRS, CDR2 YFSETQ. The CDR3 contains 18 residues. With V trimmed by 1 base and J by 0 bases, 8 bases remained unmatched. CDR3 DNA sequence: TGCGCCAGCAGCTTGAAGACAGGGGACAGCGCGAACACCGGGGAGCTGTTTTTT. It encodes CASSLKTGDSANTGELFF.